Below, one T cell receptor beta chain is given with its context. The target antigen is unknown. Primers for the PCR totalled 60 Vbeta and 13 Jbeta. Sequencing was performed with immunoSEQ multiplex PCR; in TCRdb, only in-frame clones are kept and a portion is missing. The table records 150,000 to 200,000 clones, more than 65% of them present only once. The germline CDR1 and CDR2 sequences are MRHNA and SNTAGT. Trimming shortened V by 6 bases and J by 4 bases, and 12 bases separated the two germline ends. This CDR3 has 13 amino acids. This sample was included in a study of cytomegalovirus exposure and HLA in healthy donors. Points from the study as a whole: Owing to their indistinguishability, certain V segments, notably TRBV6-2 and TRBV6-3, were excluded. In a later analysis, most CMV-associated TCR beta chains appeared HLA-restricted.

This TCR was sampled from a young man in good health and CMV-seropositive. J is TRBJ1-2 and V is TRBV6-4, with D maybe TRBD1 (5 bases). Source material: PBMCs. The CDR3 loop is CASSPDSGYGYTF. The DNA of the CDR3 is TGTGCCAGCAGCCCCGACAGTGGCTATGGCTACACCTTC.